This T cell receptor (beta chain) was identified in a study of OX40 agonist ivuxolimab in advanced cancers. About the study as a whole: The costimulatory receptor OX40 (CD134) was targeted by ivuxolimab, a fully human IgG2 agonistic monoclonal antibody. Intravenous ivuxolimab was administered to patients every 2 weeks at six dose levels: 0.01, 0.1, 0.3, 1.5, 3 and 10 mg/kg. Among the roughly 50 dose-escalation patients, 19 had hepatocellular carcinoma, around 15 melanoma, 9 renal cell carcinoma and 9 head and neck cancer. In the dose-escalation cohort, more than 75% of patients were male, and the mean age was approximately 55 years, with a range of about 20 to 79. Prior anti-PD-1, anti-PD-L1 or anti-CTLA-4 therapy was permitted, and checkpoint inhibitors had been received by 30% to 40% of dose-escalation patients. Partial responses occurred in three dose-escalation patients, of whom one had hepatocellular carcinoma and two had cutaneous melanoma. Peripheral TCRbeta sequencing was intended to test whether TCR sequence diversity was altered and clonal T-cell expansion was caused by ivuxolimab. The paper covers the monotherapy dose-escalation part of the phase I ivuxolimab trial, which included N ≈ 50 patients.

Trimming takes 3 bases from V and 6 bases from J, and the germline ends sit 15 bases apart. The germline V gene (reference sequence) gives CDR1 as LNHDA and CDR2 as SQIVND. Taken from cysteine to phenylalanine, the CDR3 has 14 residues. Just the 42-base CDR3 DNA is kept, in frame starting at base 1. Study-wide conclusions, independent of this receptor: Low levels of normalized T-cell clonal expansion were also seen in some patients who did not respond. In the 0.1-3.0 mg/kg groups, partial responders had among the lowest normalized peripheral clonal expansion, particularly in CD8+ T cells. Which antigens the clonally expanded peripheral T cells were specific for was not determined. Clonal expansion of both CD4+ and CD8+ blood T cells was observed from baseline to week 6 at doses 0.1 to 3.0 mg/kg. On average, CD8+ T cells showed more expanded clones than CD4+ T cells after ivuxolimab.

To sequence the TCRbeta CDR3 region, genomic DNA was isolated from the sorted cells. The immunoSEQ Assay was used to sequence the TCRbeta CDR3 regions. The table comes from immuneACCESS by way of TCRdb, which keeps in-frame sequences with V and J called. Part of the clones is missing from these tables; in studies checked, under half for an unresolved V gene and the rest for unknown reasons. The sample table contains about 77,000 clones; only one count was recorded for just under 90% of them. The top ten clones comprise less than 3% of the sample. A word on this clone: Its specific antigen is unknown. No base qualities exist here, and no much larger clone lies one base off it.

The trial excluded patients who had a history of autoimmune disease or were on systemic immunosuppression. In every dose cohort, peripheral blood was drawn for TCR sequencing at baseline, cycle 4 day 1, and cycle 7 day 1. The samples were taken from a phase I, first-in-human, multicenter, open-label dose-escalation trial of ivuxolimab. The trial enrolled adults with locally advanced or metastatic head and neck squamous cell, hepatocellular, melanoma or renal cell carcinoma. Before TCR sequencing, CD4+ T cells and CD8+ T cells were sorted from peripheral blood as separate populations. The V gene is TRBV19 and the J gene is TRBJ2-7; possibly the D gene is TRBD1, per 6 matching bases. Source: CD4+ or CD8+ T cells sorted from blood, taken in a trial of the OX40 agonist ivuxolimab. The receptor comes from an adult with an advanced solid tumor such as melanoma, head and neck, liver or kidney cancer. The DNA sequence follows: TGTGCCAGTAGTATCGAATGGATGGGGGCCGAGCAGTACTTC. Its product reads: CASSIEWMGAEQYF.